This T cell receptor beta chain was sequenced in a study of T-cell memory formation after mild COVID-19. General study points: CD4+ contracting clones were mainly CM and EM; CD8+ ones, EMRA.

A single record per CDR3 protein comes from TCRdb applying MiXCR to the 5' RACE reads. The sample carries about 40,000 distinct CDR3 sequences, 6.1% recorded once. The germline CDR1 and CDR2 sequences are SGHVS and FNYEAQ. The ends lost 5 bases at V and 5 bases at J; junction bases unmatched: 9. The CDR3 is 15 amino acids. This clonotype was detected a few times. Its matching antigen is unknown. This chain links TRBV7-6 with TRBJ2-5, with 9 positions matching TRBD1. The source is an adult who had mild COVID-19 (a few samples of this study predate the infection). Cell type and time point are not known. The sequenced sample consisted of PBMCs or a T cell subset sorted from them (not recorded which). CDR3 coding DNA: TGTGCCAGCAGCGGTAACTCGGACAGGGGTGAGACCCAGTACTTC. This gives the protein CASSGNSDRGETQYF.